This T cell receptor beta chain was identified in a study of blood T cell repertoires in COVID-19. Study background: Material from acute and convalescent COVID-19 was sourced from the United States, Italy and Spain. The analysed material was cDNA or gDNA that came from T cells, B-cell-depleted T cells, or PBMCs.

CDR1 and CDR2 from the germline V gene are SGHRS and YFSETQ. V was cut by 0 bases and J by 9 bases, with 13 bases left in between. The CDR3 runs 14 residues. This clone appeared once. Study processing details: Nucleated cell number was recorded as an estimate derived from reference gene primer amplification. The data were produced by immunoSEQ multiplex PCR, yet TCRdb's version contains in-frame clones alone and is incomplete. D and trimming come from the DNA, and the V and J calls and clone size come from that table. Of tens of thousands of clones in the sample, just over 85% were seen once. The chain is built from TRBV5-1 and TRBJ2-1; D gene unclear. The sequence derives from a man in his fifties or sixties with acute or convalescent COVID-19. What was sequenced was peripheral blood. In DNA form, the CDR3 reads TGCGCCAGCAGCTTGGCCTCGTCGCCGGGTGAGCAGTTCTTC. It yields the protein CASSLASSPGEQFF.